The clone carrying this T cell receptor (beta chain) was seen only once. Its antigen is currently unknown. The time point denotes: patch test 2, 6 weeks after DPC sensitization. Noted treatment: therapeutic diphenylcyclopropenone sensitization with weekly scalp DPC. Before extraction, the whole blood was not fractionated, and total RNA was taken from it. The record originates from a study of human T cells and chemical hapten exposure. General observations from the study: Patch test score was positively correlated with the counts of TCRs that had expanded at PT1.

Authors' methods: Ranging from roughly 20,000 to 750,000, TCR counts per sample had a median value of 95,638. TCRdb itself ran the RACE reads through MiXCR, one entry per CDR3 protein. TCRdb's processing, not the study's, gives the V and J calls here. The repertoire holds 80,000 to 95,000 distinct CDR3 sequences, with 9.5% to 11% as singletons. The source was whole blood, collected in connection with sensitization to the hapten diphenylcyclopropenone (DPC). The TCR sequence derives from a man between 35 and 55 years old with alopecia areata. Some clones in this sample may be carry-over from other donors' samples.

The chain's CDR3 is CASRGLRQETQYF. The DNA for the CDR3 is TGTGCCAGCCGGGGACTACGCCAAGAGACCCAGTACTTC. The genes are TRBV7-8 and TRBJ2-5; 7 bases line up with TRBD2. CDR1 is SGHVS, CDR2 FQNEAQ, per germline. The CDR3 runs to 13 residues. With V trimmed by 8 bases and J by 1 base, 4 bases remained unmatched.